The next 22 T cell receptor beta chains were all read from a single sample in a study of monozygotic twins with inflammatory bowel disease. TCRdb re-called the 5' RACE reads; every CDR3 protein appears as one record, without DNA. Here the sample table reports approximately 420,000 distinct CDR3 sequences. The sample comprised blood. Receptors originate from a human donor with ulcerative colitis or Crohn's disease, or a healthy co-twin of an affected twin (not recorded which).

The V gene is TRBV27, the J gene TRBJ2-3. The CDR3 totals 15 residues. CDR1 MNHEY and CDR2 SMNVEV come from the germline V gene (reference sequence). The CDR3 sequence: CASSFSTDLRGTQYF.

The gene calls are TRBV12-3 or TRBV12-4 and TRBJ2-7; the D call from TCRdb, TRBD1, cannot be confirmed without DNA. This CDR3 comprises 13 residues. The chain's CDR3 is CASRRHTGYEQYF.

The V and J genes are TRBV30 and TRBJ1-5. CDR3 length equals 13 residues. CDR1 GTSNPN and CDR2 SVGIG come from the germline V gene (reference sequence). CDR3 sequence: CAWESRLGGPQHF.

The genes are TRBV3-1 and TRBJ1-5. CDR3 length equals 13 residues. The germline gives CDR1 LGHDT, CDR2 YNNKEL (reference sequence). The CDR3 sequence is CASSQDIAQPQHF.

This chain uses TRBV25-1 with TRBJ2-2; TCRdb indicates TRBD1, and absent DNA this call remains unverified. From germline, CDR1 is MGHDK and CDR2 SYGVNS. This CDR3 contains 14 residues. The CDR3 loop is CASGGQGGPGELFF.

This chain connects TRBV5-1 to TRBJ1-4. There are 15 residues in the CDR3. Germline V lookup: CDR1 SGHRS, CDR2 YFSETQ. CDR3 region: CASSLIGGRNVKSFF.

This chain links TRBV3-1 with TRBJ2-2; no DNA is available, so the TRBD1 call from TCRdb remains unchecked. CDR1 and CDR2 from the germline V gene are LGHDT and YNNKEL (reference sequence). The CDR3 loop spans 14 amino acids. CDR3 region: CASSPTTGLGELFF.

The rearrangement joins TRBV7-7 to TRBJ2-5; there is no DNA to check the TCRdb D call of TRBD2. CDR1 SSHAT and CDR2 FNYEAQ come from the germline V gene (reference sequence). The length of the CDR3 is 19 residues. CDR3 residues: CASSFGLAGARGKLETQYF.

This chain uses TRBV29-1 with TRBJ1-1; TCRdb picks TRBD1, but there is no DNA to check that call. This CDR3 region has 11 residues. Germline CDR1 and CDR2: SQVTM and ANQGSEA. CDR3 sequence: CSVVDRAEAFF. The variable domain in full, with the rest retrieved from reference TRBV29-1 and TRBJ1-1, is SAVISQKPSRDICQRGTSLTIQCQVDSQVTMMFWYRQQPGQSLTLIATANQGSEATYESGFVIDKFPISRPNLTFSTLTVSNMSPEDSSIYLCSVVDRAEAFFGQGTRLTVV.

The CDR3 loop is CASSVDPREGLNSAQYF. The chain couples TRBV9 to TRBJ2-3; TCRdb's D call, TRBD2, is unchecked because there is no DNA. The germline V gene encodes CDR1 SGDLS and CDR2 YYNGEE. This CDR3 comprises 17 residues.

The J gene is TRBJ2-1, the V gene TRBV2; absent DNA, TCRdb's TRBD2 call cannot be checked. The CDR3 has 15 residues. The germline V gene has CDR1 SNHLY and CDR2 FYNNEI. The CDR3 loop reads CASSDSGRDYNEQFF.

The rearrangement links TRBV19 to TRBJ1-1; checking the TCRdb D call of TRBD1 is not possible without DNA. Germline V gene lookup returns CDR1 LNHDA and CDR2 SQIVND (reference sequence). The CDR3 covers 14 residues. The CDR3 is CASRPDSRNTEAFF.

The CDR3: CSVLTSGRATDTQYF. This chain uses TRBV29-1 with TRBJ2-3; TCRdb picks TRBD2, but there is no DNA to check that call. CDR3 length: 15 residues. The germline CDR1 and CDR2 sequences are SQVTM and ANQGSEA.

J is TRBJ1-2 and V is TRBV5-1. The length of the CDR3 is 12 residues. The V gene's germline CDR1 is SGHRS and CDR2 YFSETQ. CDR3 loop: CASSLDINGYTF.

The J gene is TRBJ1-2, the V gene TRBV7-9; as DNA is missing, the TRBD1 call by TCRdb cannot be tested. The germline V gene has CDR1 SEHNR and CDR2 FQNEAQ (reference sequence). This CDR3 spans 17 amino acids. The chain's CDR3 is CASSLERRTGVIYGYTF.

This chain's CDR3 is CAIRGMTVSYGYTF. The gene calls are TRBV10-3 and TRBJ1-2; as DNA is missing, the TRBD1 call by TCRdb cannot be tested. The CDR3 sequence is 14 residues long. Germline CDR1 ENHRY, CDR2 SYGVKD.

This chain links TRBV30 with TRBJ2-3; lacking DNA, the TRBD1 call made by TCRdb goes unchecked. CDR1 is GTSNPN and CDR2 is SVGIG in the germline V gene (reference sequence). The CDR3 is 16 amino acids. The CDR3 sequence is CAWYLPGQGSTDTQYF. The full variable domain, rest sourced from reference TRBV30 and TRBJ2-3, is SQTIHQWPATLVQPVGSPLSLECTVEGTSNPNLYWYRQAAGRGLQLLFYSVGIGQISSEVPQNLSASRPQDRQFILSSKKLLLSDSGFYLCAWYLPGQGSTDTQYFGPGTRLTVL.

The V call is TRBV28, the J call TRBJ2-7; TCRdb designates TRBD2, a call that cannot be tested without DNA. In germline, CDR1 is MDHEN, CDR2 SYDVKM. The CDR3 covers 19 residues. The CDR3 reads CASSFLGTSGPGGSYEQYF.

J is TRBJ2-3 and V is TRBV3-1. The CDR3 runs 15 residues. CDR1 is LGHDT, CDR2 YNNKEL, per germline (reference sequence). Here the CDR3 reads CASRPGWVGEDTQYF.

The gene calls are TRBV7-6 and TRBJ1-2; TCRdb returns TRBD1, unconfirmable since there is no DNA. The CDR3 contains 17 residues. Germline loops: CDR1 SGHVS, CDR2 FNYEAQ. This CDR3 is CASSLTATNRGNYGYTF.

This chain links TRBV19 with TRBJ1-3; the D call of TRBD1 rests on TCRdb alone, since no DNA is present to check it. The CDR3 extends over 13 amino acids. Germline assignment: CDR1 LNHDA and CDR2 SQIVND (reference sequence). CDR3 residues: CASHTGAGNTIYF.

The rearrangement links TRBV7-2 to TRBJ2-4; the TRBD1 assignment by TCRdb is unverifiable without DNA. The CDR3 consists of 13 residues. Germline V CDR1 and CDR2: SGHTA, FQGNSA. The CDR3 is CASSPQGLNIQYF.